This entry describes one TCR beta chain. Its antigen is unidentified. The data are from a study of T cell responses to AZD1222 COVID-19 vaccine. Per germline, CDR1 SGHTA and CDR2 FQGNSA. There are 14 residues in the CDR3. Trimming removed 4 bases from V and 8 bases from J; junction bases left unmatched: 11. Study observations and caveats: Most donors were white British, females outnumbered males, and clonal diversity was possibly underestimated.

Sequenced by immunoSEQ multiplex PCR; TCRdb stores in-frame clones only, minus some. In the table there are about 110,000 clones, 81% of which are singletons. Specimen: peripheral blood, collected on day 0 of AZD1222 vaccination. This rearrangement joins TRBV7-2 to TRBJ2-7; 7 bases align to TRBD1. This receptor was identified in an adult in good health. Written as DNA, the CDR3 is TGTGCCAGCAGCTCCCGACAGGGTGGTACGAAGCAGTACTTC. Amino acids: CASSSRQGGTKQYF.